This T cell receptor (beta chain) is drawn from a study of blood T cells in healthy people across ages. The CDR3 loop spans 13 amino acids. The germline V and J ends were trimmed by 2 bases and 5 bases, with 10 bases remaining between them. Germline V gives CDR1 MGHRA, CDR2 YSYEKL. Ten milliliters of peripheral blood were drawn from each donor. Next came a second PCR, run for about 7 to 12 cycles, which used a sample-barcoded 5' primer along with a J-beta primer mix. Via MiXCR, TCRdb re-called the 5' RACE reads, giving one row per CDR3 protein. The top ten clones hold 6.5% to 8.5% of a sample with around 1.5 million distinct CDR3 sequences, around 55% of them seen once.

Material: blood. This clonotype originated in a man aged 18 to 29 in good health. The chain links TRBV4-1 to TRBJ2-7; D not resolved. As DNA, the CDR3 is TGCGCCAGCAGCCAATCGAATCTTAACGAGCAGTACTTC. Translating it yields CASSQSNLNEQYF.